The entry below gives a single TCR beta chain sequence along with its context. The sample comes from a study of sequential checkpoint blockade in melanoma. Study-level information: Randomization was 1:1 between first-line nivolumab→ipilimumab and ipilimumab→nivolumab.

Regarding treatment: randomized to nivolumab then ipilimumab (arm A) or the reverse (arm B). The CDR3 consists of 15 residues. V was pared by 1 base and J by 0 bases, with 10 bases between. From germline, CDR1 is LGHNA and CDR2 YSLEER. TCRdb's copy holds only in-frame clones and misses some; the assay was immunoSEQ multiplex PCR. The data hold approximately 8,400 clones, with more than 55% observed a single time. This chain uses TRBV4-3 with TRBJ2-7; possible D gene TRBD2, 6 bases. Sequencing was performed on CD8+ T cells sorted from blood (inferred from file names), taken from a patient given nivolumab and ipilimumab in sequence. This TCR was sampled from a human patient with melanoma. Some clones in this sample may be carry-over from other donors' samples. The CDR3 spells CASSQGAGNSYEQYF. DNA for the CDR3: TGCGCCAGCAGCCAAGGGGCGGGGAACTCCTACGAGCAGTACTTC.